The rows below give T cell receptor beta chains drawn from one sample of a study of OX40 agonist ivuxolimab in advanced cancers. The assay was immunoSEQ multiplex PCR, and TCRdb's table has in-frame clones only and misses some. The sample holds 70,000 or so clones, 80% to 90% seen once. Source: CD4+ or CD8+ T cells sorted from blood, taken in a trial of the OX40 agonist ivuxolimab. These receptors all come from an adult with an advanced solid tumor such as melanoma, head and neck, liver or kidney cancer. CDR3s include the opening cysteine and the closing phenylalanine or tryptophan. A D gene is named only where the DNA matches it firmly. Only part of the rows carry a size: once, few, many, or a class if the clone is expanded.

size: -; D: -; V: TRBV6-6; J: TRBJ2-5; DNA: TGTGCCAGCAGTTCGGGACGGAACCAAGAGACCCAGTACTTC; CDR3: CASSSGRNQETQYF
size: -; D: TRBD2; V: TRBV28; J: TRBJ2-7; DNA: TGTGCCAGCAGTTTATGGTATAGCGGGAGGGCCGAAGAGGAGTACTTC; CDR3: CASSLWYSGRAEEEYF
size: -; D: -; V: TRBV10-3; J: TRBJ2-3; DNA: TGTGCCATCAGGGCGGGTGCTAGCACAGATACGCAGTATTTT; CDR3: CAIRAGASTDTQYF
size: -; D: -; V: TRBV29-1; J: TRBJ2-7; DNA: TGCAGCGTCGTGACAGGCTACGAGCAGTACTTC; CDR3: CSVVTGYEQYF
size: -; D: TRBD1; V: TRBV28; J: TRBJ2-7; DNA: TGTGCCAGCAGGGCGGCGCTGACAGGGATCTACGAGCAGTACTTC; CDR3: CASRAALTGIYEQYF
size: -; D: TRBD2; V: TRBV5-1; J: TRBJ2-1; DNA: TGCGCCAGCAGCTTGTCTACTAGCGGGAGGGCCCATGAGCAGTTCTTC; CDR3: CASSLSTSGRAHEQFF
size: -; D: TRBD1; V: TRBV28; J: TRBJ2-3; DNA: TGTGCCAGCAGTCCCCACTTTTATGGACAGGATGGAGATACGCAGTATTTT; CDR3: CASSPHFYGQDGDTQYF
size: few; D: -; V: TRBV15; J: TRBJ2-2; DNA: TGTGCCACCAGCAGGGATACAGTGAACACCGGGGAGCTGTTTTTT; CDR3: CATSRDTVNTGELFF
size: -; D: TRBD2; V: TRBV18; J: TRBJ2-3; DNA: TGTGCCAGCTCACCACGAACTAGCGGGAGTGACGATACGCAGTATTTT; CDR3: CASSPRTSGSDDTQYF
size: -; D: -; V: TRBV29-1; J: TRBJ2-7; DNA: TGCAGCGTTGAAGATCAAGTGGGCTTCCATACCTACGAGCAGTACTTC; CDR3: CSVEDQVGFHTYEQYF
size: -; D: TRBD1; V: TRBV19; J: TRBJ1-5; DNA: TGTGCCAGTTCCCTGGGACAGGGAGGCAATCAGCCCCAGCATTTT; CDR3: CASSLGQGGNQPQHF
size: few; D: -; V: TRBV2; J: TRBJ1-2; DNA: TGTGCCAGCAGCGCCCCAAGGTTTGGCTACACCTTC; CDR3: CASSAPRFGYTF
size: -; D: -; V: TRBV6-6; J: TRBJ2-7; DNA: TGTGCCAGCAGTTACGACCAAAACTACGAGCAGTACTTC; CDR3: CASSYDQNYEQYF
size: -; D: TRBD1; V: TRBV28; J: TRBJ2-7; DNA: TGTGCCAGCAGCCCGGGGGACAGGGTGACCCACGAGCAGTACTTC; CDR3: CASSPGDRVTHEQYF
size: few; D: -; V: TRBV28; J: TRBJ1-1; DNA: TGTGCCAGCAGAGCCGACAGTCTCGGAGTCTGGGGTGGGGACACTGAAGCTTTCTTT; CDR3: CASRADSLGVWGGDTEAFF
size: -; D: -; V: TRBV5-4; J: TRBJ1-3; DNA: TGTGCCAGCAGCTGGGGGGGCGCTGGAAACACCATATATTTT; CDR3: CASSWGGAGNTIYF
size: once; D: -; V: TRBV7-9; J: TRBJ1-1; DNA: TGTGCCAGCCGTCAAGTCACTGAAGCTTTCTTT; CDR3: CASRQVTEAFF
size: -; D: -; V: TRBV4-2; J: TRBJ1-2; DNA: TGTGCCAGCAGCCAAGCAGGGGCCTATGGCTACACCTTC; CDR3: CASSQAGAYGYTF
size: -; D: TRBD2; V: TRBV7-2; J: TRBJ2-7; DNA: TGTGCCAGCAGTTCTAGCGGGAGCGTTCCCTACGAGCAGTACTTC; CDR3: CASSSSGSVPYEQYF
size: -; D: -; V: TRBV6-1; J: TRBJ1-1; DNA: TGTGCCAGCAGTGAAGTAACAGGCGGTGGGAACACTGAAGCTTTCTTT; CDR3: CASSEVTGGGNTEAFF
size: -; D: TRBD1; V: TRBV6-5; J: TRBJ1-3; DNA: TGTGCCAGCGGGGACAGCTCTGGAAACACCATATATTTT; CDR3: CASGDSSGNTIYF
size: -; D: TRBD2; V: TRBV5-1; J: TRBJ2-1; DNA: TGCGCCAGCAGCTTAAAAACGGGAGGCCACAATGAGCAGTTCTTC; CDR3: CASSLKTGGHNEQFF
size: -; D: -; V: TRBV11-3; J: TRBJ2-7; DNA: TGTGCCAGCAGCTTTTCAGGGACCGAGCAGTACTTC; CDR3: CASSFSGTEQYF
size: -; D: -; V: TRBV12-5; J: TRBJ2-1; DNA: TGTGCTAGTGGTTTGGTTTCCAGTATCAATGAGCAGTTCTTC; CDR3: CASGLVSSINEQFF
size: few; D: -; V: TRBV6-5; J: TRBJ1-2; DNA: -; CDR3: CASKPRWGLGTF
size: -; D: TRBD2; V: TRBV6-5; J: TRBJ2-1; DNA: TGTGCCAGCAGTTACGGGCGGGAGTTTGACAATGAGCAGTTCTTC; CDR3: CASSYGREFDNEQFF
size: -; D: TRBD1; V: TRBV27; J: TRBJ2-1; DNA: TGTGCCAGCAGATTAGGGACAGCGTACAATGAGCAGTTCTTC; CDR3: CASRLGTAYNEQFF
size: -; D: -; V: TRBV7-9; J: TRBJ1-2; DNA: TGTGCCAGCAGCTTCTCCTCAGGGCAGACCGTTTGGGACTATGGCTACACCTTC; CDR3: CASSFSSGQTVWDYGYTF
size: once; D: TRBD2; V: TRBV27; J: TRBJ2-1; DNA: TGTGCCAGCACCTTGACTAGCGGGAGGCGTAGTAGCAATGAGCAGTTCTTC; CDR3: CASTLTSGRRSSNEQFF
size: few; D: TRBD2; V: TRBV28; J: TRBJ2-1; DNA: TGTGCCAGCAGAGCGACTAGCGGGAAGAATGAGCAGTTCTTC; CDR3: CASRATSGKNEQFF
size: -; D: -; V: TRBV5-1; J: TRBJ2-3; DNA: TGCGCCAGCAGCGGACCCCCCACCACAGATACGCAGTATTTT; CDR3: CASSGPPTTDTQYF
size: -; D: -; V: TRBV14; J: TRBJ1-6; DNA: TGTGCCAGCAGCCACCAGGGCCGGGGGAATTCACCCCTCCACTTT; CDR3: CASSHQGRGNSPLHF
size: few; D: TRBD1; V: TRBV5-1; J: TRBJ2-5; DNA: TGCGCCAGCAGCTTAGGACAGGTCCAAGAGACCCAGTACTTC; CDR3: CASSLGQVQETQYF
size: -; D: -; V: TRBV5-1; J: TRBJ2-1; DNA: TGCGCCAGCAGCTTGGCCCGAGCTTTCAATGAGCAGTTCTTC; CDR3: CASSLARAFNEQFF
size: -; D: -; V: TRBV6-5; J: TRBJ1-5; DNA: TGTGCCAGCAGTATATCCCAGGGCCAGCCCCAGCATTTT; CDR3: CASSISQGQPQHF
size: -; D: -; V: TRBV6-1; J: TRBJ2-1; DNA: TGTGCCAGCAGTAAAACAGGGAATACCTACAATGAGCAGTTCTTC; CDR3: CASSKTGNTYNEQFF
size: -; D: TRBD2; V: TRBV29-1; J: TRBJ2-1; DNA: TGCAGCGTTGGGGAGACTAGCGGGGGGTACAATGAGCAGTTCTTC; CDR3: CSVGETSGGYNEQFF
size: -; D: -; V: TRBV11-2; J: TRBJ2-5; DNA: TGTGCCAGCAGCCGGTACCAAGAGACCCAGTACTTC; CDR3: CASSRYQETQYF
size: -; D: TRBD1; V: TRBV10-3; J: TRBJ1-4; DNA: TGTGCCATCAGTGAGGGACAGGGGAATGAAAAACTGTTTTTT; CDR3: CAISEGQGNEKLFF
size: -; D: -; V: TRBV21-1; J: TRBJ2-7; DNA: TGTGCCAGCAGCAATGAGCAGTACTTC; CDR3: CASSNEQYF
size: once; D: -; V: TRBV6-1; J: TRBJ2-7; DNA: TGTGCCAGCACCCTGGACGCCAGCTCCTACGAGCAGTACTTC; CDR3: CASTLDASSYEQYF
size: -; D: TRBD2; V: TRBV5-5; J: TRBJ2-5; DNA: TGTGCCAGCAGCCAACCTAGCGGGAGGATGAGGGAGACCCAGTACTTC; CDR3: CASSQPSGRMRETQYF
size: -; D: -; V: TRBV28; J: TRBJ2-1; DNA: TGTGCCAGCAGTTTAGGGTCTAGCCACTACAATGAGCAGTTCTTC; CDR3: CASSLGSSHYNEQFF
size: -; D: -; V: TRBV6-5; J: TRBJ1-1; DNA: TGTGCCATCCCACCAGACGGGATTCACACTGAAGCTTTCTTT; CDR3: CAIPPDGIHTEAFF
size: -; D: -; V: TRBV7-9; J: TRBJ1-1; DNA: TGTGCCAGCAGCGTCCCGGGGATGAACACTGAAGCTTTCTTT; CDR3: CASSVPGMNTEAFF
size: -; D: -; V: TRBV6-1; J: TRBJ2-3; DNA: TGTGCCATCTCGGGCGGCGCTAGCACAGATACGCAGTATTTT; CDR3: CAISGGASTDTQYF
size: -; D: -; V: TRBV28; J: TRBJ1-4; DNA: TGTGCCAGCAGTTCCGGGATAACAACTAATGAAAAACTGTTTTTT; CDR3: CASSSGITTNEKLFF
size: -; D: -; V: TRBV5-4; J: TRBJ2-1; DNA: TGTGCCAGCAGCTTGGACTCCGACAACTCCTACAATGAGCAGTTCTTC; CDR3: CASSLDSDNSYNEQFF
size: -; D: -; V: TRBV7-2; J: TRBJ1-2; DNA: TGTGCCAGCAGCCCGTTGAGGGCTAACTATGGCTACACCTTC; CDR3: CASSPLRANYGYTF
size: -; D: TRBD2; V: TRBV19; J: TRBJ2-1; DNA: TGTGCCAGTAGTCTGGGACTAGCTAGCAATGAGCAGTTCTTC; CDR3: CASSLGLASNEQFF
size: -; D: -; V: TRBV7-9; J: TRBJ2-7; DNA: TGTGCCAGCAGCTTGGGGGGATGGTACTACGAGCAGTACTTC; CDR3: CASSLGGWYYEQYF
size: -; D: -; V: TRBV5-6; J: TRBJ2-7; DNA: TGTGCCAGCAGCTTGTATGGGGGCTACGAGCAGTACTTC; CDR3: CASSLYGGYEQYF